This TCR beta chain was recovered during a study of T-cell memory formation after mild COVID-19. Across the whole study: The TCR clusters were mostly specific to one donor.

TCRdb called the 5' RACE reads again in MiXCR, with one record for every CDR3 protein. The repertoire has approximately 350,000 distinct CDR3 sequences, under 30% of them found once; the top ten carry approximately 15%. Study-level points and caveats: Cross-reactive memory appears to have joined, as suggested by some responding clones showing up in pre-infection memory.

V was trimmed by 4 bases and J by 6 bases, leaving 17 bases between them. This CDR3 has 15 amino acids. Germline CDR1 and CDR2: SGHRS and YFSETQ. This clonotype has only a few counts. The target antigen is unknown. The specimen sequenced was PBMCs or a T cell subset sorted from them (not recorded which). The sequence came from an adult woman who had mild COVID-19 (a few samples of this study predate the infection). Cell type and time point are not known. The J gene is TRBJ2-4, the V gene TRBV5-1; possibly TRBD1 or TRBD2 for D (5 bases each). This chain's CDR3 is CASSRGFTEGNIQYF. In nucleotides, the CDR3 is TGCGCCAGCAGCCGGGGCTTCACCGAGGGAAACATTCAGTACTTC.